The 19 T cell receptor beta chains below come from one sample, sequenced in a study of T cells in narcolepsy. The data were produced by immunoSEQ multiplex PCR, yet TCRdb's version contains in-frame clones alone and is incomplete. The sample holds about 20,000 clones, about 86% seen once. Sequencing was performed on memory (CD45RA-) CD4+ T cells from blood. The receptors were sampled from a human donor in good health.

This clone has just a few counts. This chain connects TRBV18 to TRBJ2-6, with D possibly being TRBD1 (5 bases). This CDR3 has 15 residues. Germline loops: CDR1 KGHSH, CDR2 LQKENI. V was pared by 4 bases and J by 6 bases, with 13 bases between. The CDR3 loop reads CASSLTGTPANVLTF. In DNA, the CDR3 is TGTGCCAGCTCACTAACAGGCACCCCGGCCAACGTCCTGACTTTC.

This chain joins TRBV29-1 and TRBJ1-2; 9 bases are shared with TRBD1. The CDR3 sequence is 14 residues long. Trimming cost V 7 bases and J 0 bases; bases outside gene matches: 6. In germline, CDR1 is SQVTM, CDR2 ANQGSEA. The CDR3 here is CSASRQGANYGYTF. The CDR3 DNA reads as TGCAGCGCAAGCCGACAGGGGGCTAACTATGGCTACACCTTC.

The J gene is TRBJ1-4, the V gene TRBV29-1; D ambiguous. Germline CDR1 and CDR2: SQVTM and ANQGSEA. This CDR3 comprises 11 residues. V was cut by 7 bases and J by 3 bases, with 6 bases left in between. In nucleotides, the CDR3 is TGCAGCGCCGGGGCTAATGAAAAACTGTTTTTT. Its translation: CSAGANEKLFF.

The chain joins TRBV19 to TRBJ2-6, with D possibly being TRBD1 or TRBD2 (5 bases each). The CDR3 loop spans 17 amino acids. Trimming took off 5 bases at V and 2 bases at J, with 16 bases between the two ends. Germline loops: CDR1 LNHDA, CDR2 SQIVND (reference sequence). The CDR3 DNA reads TGTGCCAGTAGTCTCAGAGGGGCGGAGGCTGGGGCCAACGTCCTGACTTTC. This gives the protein CASSLRGAEAGANVLTF.

This chain's CDR3 is CASSQVWLANYNEQFF. The CDR3 nucleotides are TGCGCCAGCAGCCAAGTGTGGCTAGCGAACTACAATGAGCAGTTCTTC. V and J are TRBV4-1 and TRBJ2-1; possibly TRBD2 for D (6 bases). V dropped 1 base and J dropped 3 bases, with 13 bases sitting between them. The CDR3 is 16 amino acids. From germline, CDR1 is MGHRA and CDR2 YSYEKL.

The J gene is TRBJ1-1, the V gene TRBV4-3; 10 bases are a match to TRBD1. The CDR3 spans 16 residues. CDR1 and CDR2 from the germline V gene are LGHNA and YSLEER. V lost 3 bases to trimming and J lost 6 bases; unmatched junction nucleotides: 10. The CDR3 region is CASSQTGGKERAEAFF. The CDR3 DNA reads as TGCGCCAGCAGCCAGACAGGGGGCAAGGAAAGGGCTGAAGCTTTCTTT.

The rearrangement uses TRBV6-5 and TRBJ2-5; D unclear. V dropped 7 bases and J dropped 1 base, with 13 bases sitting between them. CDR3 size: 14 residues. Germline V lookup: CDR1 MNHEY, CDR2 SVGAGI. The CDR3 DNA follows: TGTGCCAGCACCCTCCGGGCCGGCCAAGAGACCCAGTACTTC. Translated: CASTLRAGQETQYF.

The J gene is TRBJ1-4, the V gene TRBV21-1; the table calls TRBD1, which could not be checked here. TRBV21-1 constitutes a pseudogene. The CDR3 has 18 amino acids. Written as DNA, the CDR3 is TGTGCCAGCAGAAAATTCCGGGGGACCGGGACAGCAAATGAAAAACTGTTTTTT. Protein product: CASRKFRGTGTANEKLFF.

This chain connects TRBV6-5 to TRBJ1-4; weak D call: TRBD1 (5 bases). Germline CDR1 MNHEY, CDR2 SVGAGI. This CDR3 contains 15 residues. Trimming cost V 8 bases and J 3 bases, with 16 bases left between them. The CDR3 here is CASSPEGLANEKLFF. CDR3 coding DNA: TGTGCCAGCTCACCGGAGGGGCTAGCTAATGAAAAACTGTTTTTT.

The CDR3 spells CASSFHRLGGYGYTF. As DNA, the CDR3 is TGTGCCAGCAGCTTCCATCGACTAGGCGGCTATGGCTACACCTTC. The chain joins TRBV5-6 to TRBJ1-2, with unresolved D. The CDR3 has 15 residues. CDR1 is SGHDT and CDR2 is YYEEEE in the germline V gene. The germline V and J ends were trimmed by 2 bases and 4 bases, with 15 bases remaining between them.

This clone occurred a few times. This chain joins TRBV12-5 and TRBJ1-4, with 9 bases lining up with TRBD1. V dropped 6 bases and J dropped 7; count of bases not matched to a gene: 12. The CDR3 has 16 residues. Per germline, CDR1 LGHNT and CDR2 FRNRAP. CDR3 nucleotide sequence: TGTGCTAGTGGCCTCGGGATCCGACAGGGGGGTGAAAAACTGTTTTTT. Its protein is CASGLGIRQGGEKLFF. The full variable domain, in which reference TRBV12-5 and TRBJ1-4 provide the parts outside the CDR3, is DARVTQTPRHKVTEMGQEVTMRCQPILGHNTVFWYRQTMMQGLELLAYFRNRAPLDDSGMPKDRFSAEMPDATLATLKIQPSEPRDSAVYFCASGLGIRQGGEKLFFGSGTQLSVL.

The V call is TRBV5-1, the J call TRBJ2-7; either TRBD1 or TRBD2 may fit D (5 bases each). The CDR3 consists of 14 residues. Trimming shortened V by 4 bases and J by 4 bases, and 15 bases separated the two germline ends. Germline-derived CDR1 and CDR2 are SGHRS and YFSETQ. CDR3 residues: CASSAPGRRYEQYF. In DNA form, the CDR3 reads TGCGCCAGCAGCGCACCGGGACGGAGGTACGAGCAGTACTTC.

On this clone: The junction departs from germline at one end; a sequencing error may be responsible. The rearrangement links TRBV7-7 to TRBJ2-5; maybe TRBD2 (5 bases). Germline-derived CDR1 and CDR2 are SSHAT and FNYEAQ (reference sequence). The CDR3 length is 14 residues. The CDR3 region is CASSLGEYQETQYF. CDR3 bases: TGTGCTAGCAGCTTGGGAGAGTACCAAGAGACCCAGTACTTC.

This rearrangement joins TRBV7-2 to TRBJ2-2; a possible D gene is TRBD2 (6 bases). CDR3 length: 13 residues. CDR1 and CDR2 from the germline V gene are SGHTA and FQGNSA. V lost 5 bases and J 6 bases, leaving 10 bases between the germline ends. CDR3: CASSLPGAGELFF. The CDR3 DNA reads TGTGCCAGCAGCCTTCCGGGAGCCGGGGAGCTGTTTTTT.

The CDR3 bases are TGCGCCAGCAGCCAAGAATATTCATTCAGCTCCTACAATGAGCAGTTCTTC. It yields the protein CASSQEYSFSSYNEQFF. V gene TRBV4-1 combines with J gene TRBJ2-1; D unresolved. CDR1 MGHRA and CDR2 YSYEKL come from the germline V gene. This CDR3 is 17 amino acids long. The V end lost 0 bases, the J end lost 0 bases, and 12 bases lay between the germline ends.

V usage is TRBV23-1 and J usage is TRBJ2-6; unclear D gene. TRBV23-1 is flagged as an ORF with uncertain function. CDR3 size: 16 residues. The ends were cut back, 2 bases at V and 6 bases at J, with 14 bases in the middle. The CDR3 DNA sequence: TGCGCCAGCAGTCAACCCCTCCGGTCCGAGGCCAACGTCCTGACTTTC. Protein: CASSQPLRSEANVLTF.

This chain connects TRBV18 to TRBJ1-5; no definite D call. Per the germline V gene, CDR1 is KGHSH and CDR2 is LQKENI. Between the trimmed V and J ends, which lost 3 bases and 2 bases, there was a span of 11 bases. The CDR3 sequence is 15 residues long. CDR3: CASSPKQTGNQPQHF. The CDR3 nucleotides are TGTGCCAGCTCACCCAAACAGACCGGCAATCAGCCCCAGCATTTT.

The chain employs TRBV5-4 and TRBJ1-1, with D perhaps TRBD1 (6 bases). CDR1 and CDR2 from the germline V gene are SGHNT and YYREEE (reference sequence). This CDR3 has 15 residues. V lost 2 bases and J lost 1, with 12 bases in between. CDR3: CASSFLQGGNTEAFF. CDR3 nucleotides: TGTGCCAGCAGCTTTCTACAGGGAGGGAACACTGAAGCTTTCTTT.

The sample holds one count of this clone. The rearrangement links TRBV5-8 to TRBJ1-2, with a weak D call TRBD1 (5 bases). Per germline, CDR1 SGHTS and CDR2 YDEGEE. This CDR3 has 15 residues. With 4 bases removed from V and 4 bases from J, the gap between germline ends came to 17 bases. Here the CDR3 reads CASSSEWGSRYGYTF. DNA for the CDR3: TGTGCCAGCAGCAGTGAATGGGGCTCGCGCTATGGCTACACCTTC.